The clone carrying this T cell receptor (beta chain) was seen at least ten times. The antigen is unknown. The CDR3 runs to 11 residues. In germline, CDR1 is SQVTM, CDR2 ANQGSEA. These data belong to a study of response to subunit inactivated influenza vaccine. Study-wide findings and caveats: A suggestion made by the authors is that each seasonal influenza vaccination recruits few new T cells.

MiXCR, applied by TCRdb to the RT-PCR reads, yields one record per CDR3 protein. The top ten clones hold about an eighth of a sample with fewer than 600,000 distinct CDR3 sequences, approximately 7.8% of them seen once. The rearrangement links TRBV29-1 to TRBJ2-3; D perhaps matches TRBD1 (6 bases). This sequence originates from a man between 50 and 70 years old who received an inactivated influenza vaccine. The specimen comprised PBMCs from blood, sampled around 2 years after vaccination. The CDR3 DNA is TGCAGAATAGGGGGAGCAGATACGCAGTATTTT. Its protein is CRIGGADTQYF.